The rows below give T cell receptor beta chains drawn from one sample of a study of Ad26.COV2.S vaccination and SARS-CoV-2 variants. Sequenced by immunoSEQ multiplex PCR; TCRdb stores in-frame clones only, minus some. The top ten clones hold about 5.4% of a sample with 300,000 to 400,000 clones, approximately 87% of them seen once. Sequencing used peripheral blood, obtained in a trial of Ad26.COV2.S vaccine versus placebo. The receptors were sampled from a person between 18 and 65 years old who received the Ad26.COV2.S COVID-19 vaccine or a placebo. Each CDR3 is given without its conserved first and last residue. Each record gives: V gene, J gene, CDR3 protein.

v_call: TRBV4-3; j_call: TRBJ1-2; cdr3_aa: ASSQTIQGGTSGYT
v_call: TRBV3-1/TRBV3-2; j_call: TRBJ2-1; cdr3_aa: ASSQDVGGVWNEQF
v_call: TRBV18; j_call: TRBJ1-2; cdr3_aa: ASSTSRDYGYT
v_call: TRBV7-2; j_call: TRBJ2-1; cdr3_aa: ASRSRGGNYNEQF
v_call: TRBV21-1; j_call: TRBJ1-1; cdr3_aa: ASSKLAREGSTEAF
v_call: TRBV5-1; j_call: TRBJ2-2; cdr3_aa: ASSLAGELF
v_call: TRBV11-2; j_call: TRBJ1-1; cdr3_aa: ASRPPWNTEAF
v_call: TRBV30; j_call: TRBJ2-3; cdr3_aa: AWRGLGTDTQY
v_call: TRBV7-2; j_call: TRBJ2-7; cdr3_aa: ASSPMGTLTYEQY
v_call: TRBV7-6; j_call: TRBJ2-1; cdr3_aa: ASSLFTSGGYNEQF
v_call: TRBV30; j_call: TRBJ1-2; cdr3_aa: AWAQDHYGYT
v_call: TRBV6-5; j_call: TRBJ1-2; cdr3_aa: ASSQDRGPGSGYT
v_call: TRBV19; j_call: TRBJ2-5; cdr3_aa: ASSIDRGFQETQY
v_call: TRBV18; j_call: TRBJ1-1; cdr3_aa: ASLRGGTEAF
v_call: TRBV7-9; j_call: TRBJ2-1; cdr3_aa: ASSLAMGNEQF
v_call: TRBV7-2; j_call: TRBJ1-6; cdr3_aa: ASSPMPELNNSPLH
v_call: TRBV4-2; j_call: TRBJ1-6; cdr3_aa: ASSPEGRDRDNSPLH
v_call: TRBV7-2; j_call: TRBJ2-1; cdr3_aa: ASSLGLVAPYNEQF
v_call: TRBV3-1/TRBV3-2; j_call: TRBJ1-5; cdr3_aa: ASSPLGELNQPQH
v_call: TRBV7-9; j_call: TRBJ2-5; cdr3_aa: ASSPVRGAGAEETQY
v_call: TRBV6-4; j_call: TRBJ2-2; cdr3_aa: ASSEGAHTGELF
v_call: TRBV25-1; j_call: TRBJ1-1; cdr3_aa: ASGRTGVNTEAF
v_call: TRBV19; j_call: TRBJ1-2; cdr3_aa: ASSSLGAEGYGYT
v_call: TRBV18; j_call: TRBJ2-7; cdr3_aa: ASSEEGFSYEQY
v_call: TRBV27; j_call: TRBJ2-7; cdr3_aa: ASSFVVAGTYEQY
v_call: TRBV12-3/TRBV12-4; j_call: TRBJ2-4; cdr3_aa: ASRDPKNIQY
v_call: TRBV7-2; j_call: TRBJ1-5; cdr3_aa: ASSLGVQDRGLRQPQH
v_call: TRBV5-6; j_call: TRBJ2-3; cdr3_aa: ASSLGLAGGGRTQY
v_call: TRBV19; j_call: TRBJ2-2; cdr3_aa: ASSRSGRNTGELF
v_call: TRBV5-5; j_call: TRBJ1-1; cdr3_aa: ASSLDPSGPQIMNTEAF
v_call: TRBV19; j_call: TRBJ1-1; cdr3_aa: ASSGVLSEAF
v_call: TRBV4-3; j_call: TRBJ1-2; cdr3_aa: ASSQDRGGNYGYT
v_call: TRBV6-6; j_call: TRBJ2-3; cdr3_aa: ASSYVAILLTDTQY
v_call: TRBV7-9; j_call: TRBJ2-1; cdr3_aa: ASSLRGHFDEQF
v_call: TRBV11-2; j_call: TRBJ2-3; cdr3_aa: ASSIRDYFTDTQY
v_call: TRBV6-6; j_call: TRBJ1-2; cdr3_aa: ASSPRLDPGRNYGYT
v_call: TRBV6-5; j_call: TRBJ1-4; cdr3_aa: ASSPTGFGEKLF
v_call: TRBV13; j_call: TRBJ2-7; cdr3_aa: ASSAPGHHYEQY
v_call: TRBV19; j_call: TRBJ2-2; cdr3_aa: ASRGSWNTGELF
v_call: TRBV5-1; j_call: TRBJ1-2; cdr3_aa: ASSRDGTNYGYT
v_call: TRBV7-3; j_call: TRBJ2-2; cdr3_aa: ASSAPLGTGELF
v_call: TRBV7-9; j_call: TRBJ1-1; cdr3_aa: ASSPNRGQDTEAF
v_call: TRBV5-6; j_call: TRBJ1-1; cdr3_aa: ASSGNTEAF
v_call: TRBV7-2; j_call: TRBJ1-1; cdr3_aa: ASSLDLTGYTARNTEAF
v_call: TRBV18; j_call: TRBJ2-4; cdr3_aa: ASSPLKEGPKNIQY
v_call: TRBV30; j_call: TRBJ1-5; cdr3_aa: AWSVSTGNQPQH
v_call: TRBV15; j_call: TRBJ1-4; cdr3_aa: ATGGGVSNEKLF
v_call: TRBV4-1; j_call: TRBJ1-1; cdr3_aa: ASSQYGTEAF
v_call: TRBV6-1; j_call: TRBJ2-3; cdr3_aa: ASSDPPAGISDTQY
v_call: TRBV12-3/TRBV12-4; j_call: TRBJ1-2; cdr3_aa: ASSSGASYGYT